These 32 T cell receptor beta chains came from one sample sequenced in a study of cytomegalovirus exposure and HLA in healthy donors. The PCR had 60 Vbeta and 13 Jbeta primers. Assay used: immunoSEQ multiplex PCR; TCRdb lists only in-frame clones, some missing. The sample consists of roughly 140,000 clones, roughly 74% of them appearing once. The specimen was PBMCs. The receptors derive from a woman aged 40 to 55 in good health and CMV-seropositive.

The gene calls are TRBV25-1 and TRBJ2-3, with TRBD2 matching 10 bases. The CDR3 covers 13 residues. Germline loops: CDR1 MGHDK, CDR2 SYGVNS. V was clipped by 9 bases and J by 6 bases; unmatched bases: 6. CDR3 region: CASSAGGVDTQYF. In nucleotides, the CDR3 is TGTGCCAGTTCAGCGGGAGGGGTGGATACGCAGTATTTT.

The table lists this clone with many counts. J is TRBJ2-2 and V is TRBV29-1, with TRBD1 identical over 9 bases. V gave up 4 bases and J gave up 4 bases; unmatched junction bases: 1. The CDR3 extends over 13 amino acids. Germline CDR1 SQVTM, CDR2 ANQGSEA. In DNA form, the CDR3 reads TGCAGCGTTGTACAGGGGGCCACCGGGGAGCTGTTTTTT. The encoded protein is CSVVQGATGELFF.

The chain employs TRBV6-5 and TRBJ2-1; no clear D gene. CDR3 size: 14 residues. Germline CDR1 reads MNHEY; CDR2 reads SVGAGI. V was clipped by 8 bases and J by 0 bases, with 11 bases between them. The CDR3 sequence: CASRYSGSYNEQFF. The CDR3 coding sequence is TGTGCCAGCCGATACTCCGGCTCCTACAATGAGCAGTTCTTC.

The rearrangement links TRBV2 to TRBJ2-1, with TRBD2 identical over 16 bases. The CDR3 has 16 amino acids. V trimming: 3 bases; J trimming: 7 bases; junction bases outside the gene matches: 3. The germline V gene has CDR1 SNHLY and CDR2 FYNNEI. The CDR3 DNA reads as TGTGCCAGCAGTGAGGGGACTAGCGGGAGGGGGAATGAGCAGTTCTTC. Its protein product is CASSEGTSGRGNEQFF.

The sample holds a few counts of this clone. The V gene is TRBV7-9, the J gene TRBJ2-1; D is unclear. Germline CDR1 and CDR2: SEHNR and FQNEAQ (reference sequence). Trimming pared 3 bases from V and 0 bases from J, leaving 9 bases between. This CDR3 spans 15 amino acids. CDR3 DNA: TGTGCCAGCAGCTTTTCTATTAGCTCCTACAATGAGCAGTTCTTC. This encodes CASSFSISSYNEQFF.

CDR3 nucleotides: TGTGCCAGCAGTTTTCAAGGGACAGGGGGCAACCCTTCCTACGAGCAGTACTTC. Its protein product is CASSFQGTGGNPSYEQYF. The rearrangement links TRBV28 to TRBJ2-7; the match to TRBD1 covers 12 bases. The V segment lost 3 bases and the J segment 1 base; nucleotides outside the gene matches: 10. Germline-derived CDR1 and CDR2 are MDHEN and SYDVKM. The CDR3 totals 18 residues.

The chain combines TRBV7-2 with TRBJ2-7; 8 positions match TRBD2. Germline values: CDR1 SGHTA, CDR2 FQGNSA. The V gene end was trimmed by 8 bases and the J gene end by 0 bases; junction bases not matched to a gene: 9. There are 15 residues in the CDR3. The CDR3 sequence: CASGTGGSSSYEQYF. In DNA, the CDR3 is TGTGCCAGCGGAACGGGAGGGTCGAGCTCCTACGAGCAGTACTTC.

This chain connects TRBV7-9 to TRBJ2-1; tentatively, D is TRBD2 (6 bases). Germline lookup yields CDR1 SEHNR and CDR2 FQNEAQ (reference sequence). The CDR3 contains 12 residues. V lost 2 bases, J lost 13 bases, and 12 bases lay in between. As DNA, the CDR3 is TGTGCCAGCAGCTTACTGTCGACTAGTCAGTTCTTC. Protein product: CASSLLSTSQFF.

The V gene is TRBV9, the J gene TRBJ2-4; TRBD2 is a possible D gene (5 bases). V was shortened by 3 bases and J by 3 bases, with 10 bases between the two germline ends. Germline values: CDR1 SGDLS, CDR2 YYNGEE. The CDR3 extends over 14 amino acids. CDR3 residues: CASSAGGYKNIQYF. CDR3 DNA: TGTGCCAGCAGCGCCGGAGGATACAAAAACATTCAGTACTTC.

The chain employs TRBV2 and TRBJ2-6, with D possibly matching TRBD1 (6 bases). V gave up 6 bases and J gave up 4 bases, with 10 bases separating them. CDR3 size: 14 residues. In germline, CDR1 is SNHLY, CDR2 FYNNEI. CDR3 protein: CASRRQEGANVLTF. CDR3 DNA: TGTGCCAGCAGACGACAGGAGGGGGCCAACGTCCTGACTTTC.

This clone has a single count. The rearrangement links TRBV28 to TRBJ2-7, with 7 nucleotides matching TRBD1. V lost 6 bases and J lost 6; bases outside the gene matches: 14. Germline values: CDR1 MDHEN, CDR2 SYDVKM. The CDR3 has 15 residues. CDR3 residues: CASRSVGQLLVEQYF. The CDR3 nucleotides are TGTGCCAGCAGGTCGGTGGGACAGCTTCTGGTCGAGCAGTACTTC.

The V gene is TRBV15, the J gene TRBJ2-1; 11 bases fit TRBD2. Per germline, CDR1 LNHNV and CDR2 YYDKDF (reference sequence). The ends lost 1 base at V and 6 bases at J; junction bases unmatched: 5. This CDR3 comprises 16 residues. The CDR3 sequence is CATSRATSGSGNEQFF. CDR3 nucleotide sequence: TGTGCCACCAGCAGAGCCACTAGCGGGAGCGGCAATGAGCAGTTCTTC. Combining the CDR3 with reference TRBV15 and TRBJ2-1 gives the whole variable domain DAMVIQNPRYQVTQFGKPVTLSCSQTLNHNVMYWYQQKSSQAPKLLFHYYDKDFNNEADTPDNFQSRRPNTSFCFLDIRSPGLGDTAMYLCATSRATSGSGNEQFFGPGTRLTVL.

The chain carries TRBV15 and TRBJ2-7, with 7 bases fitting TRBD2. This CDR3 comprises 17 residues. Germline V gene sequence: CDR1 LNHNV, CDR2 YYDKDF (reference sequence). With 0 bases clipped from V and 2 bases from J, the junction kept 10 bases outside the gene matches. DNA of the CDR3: TGTGCCACCAGCAGAGAACCCAGTGCGGGACTACCCTACGAGCAGTACTTC. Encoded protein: CATSREPSAGLPYEQYF.

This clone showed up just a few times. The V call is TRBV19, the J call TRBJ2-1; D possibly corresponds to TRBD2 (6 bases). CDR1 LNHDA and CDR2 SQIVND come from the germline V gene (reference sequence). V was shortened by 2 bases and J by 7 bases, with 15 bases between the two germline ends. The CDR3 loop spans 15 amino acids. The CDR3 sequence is CASSINRDFPNEQFF. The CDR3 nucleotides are TGTGCCAGTAGTATAAACCGGGACTTCCCGAATGAGCAGTTCTTC. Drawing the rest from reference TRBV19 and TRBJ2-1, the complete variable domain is DGGITQSPKYLFRKEGQNVTLSCEQNLNHDAMYWYRQDPGQGLRLIYYSQIVNDFQKGDIAEGYSVSREKKESFPLTVTSAQKNPTAFYLCASSINRDFPNEQFFGPGTRLTVL.

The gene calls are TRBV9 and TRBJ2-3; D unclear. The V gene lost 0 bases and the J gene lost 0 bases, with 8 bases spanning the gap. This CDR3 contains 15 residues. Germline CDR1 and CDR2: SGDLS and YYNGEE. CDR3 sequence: CASSVGGPSTDTQYF. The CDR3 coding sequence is TGTGCCAGCAGCGTAGGAGGTCCTAGCACAGATACGCAGTATTTT.

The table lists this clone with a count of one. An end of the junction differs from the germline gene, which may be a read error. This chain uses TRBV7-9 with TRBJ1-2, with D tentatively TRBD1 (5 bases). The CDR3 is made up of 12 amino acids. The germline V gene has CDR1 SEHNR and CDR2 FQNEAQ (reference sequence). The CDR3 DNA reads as TGTTCCAGCAGCTGGGGGGTATATGGCTACACCTTC. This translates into CSSSWGVYGYTF.

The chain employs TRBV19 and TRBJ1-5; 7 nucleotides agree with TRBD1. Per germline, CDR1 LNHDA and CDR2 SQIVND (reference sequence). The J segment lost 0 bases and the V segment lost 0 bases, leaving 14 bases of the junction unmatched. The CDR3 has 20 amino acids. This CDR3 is CASSIDPRTGSGYSNQPQHF. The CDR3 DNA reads TGTGCCAGTAGTATAGATCCTCGGACAGGATCTGGGTATAGCAATCAGCCCCAGCATTTT.

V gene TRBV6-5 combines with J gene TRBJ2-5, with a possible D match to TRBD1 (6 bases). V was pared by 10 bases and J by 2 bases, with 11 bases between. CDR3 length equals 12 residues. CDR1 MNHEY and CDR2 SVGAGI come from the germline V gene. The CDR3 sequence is CATGQKQETQYF. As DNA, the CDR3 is TGTGCCACAGGACAGAAACAAGAGACCCAGTACTTC.

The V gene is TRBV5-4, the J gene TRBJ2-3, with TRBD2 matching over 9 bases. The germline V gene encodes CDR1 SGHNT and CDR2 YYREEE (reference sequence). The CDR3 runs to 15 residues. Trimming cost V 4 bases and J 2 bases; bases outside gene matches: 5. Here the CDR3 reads CASSGAGGLTDTQYF. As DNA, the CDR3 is TGTGCCAGCAGCGGGGCGGGAGGGCTCACAGATACGCAGTATTTT.

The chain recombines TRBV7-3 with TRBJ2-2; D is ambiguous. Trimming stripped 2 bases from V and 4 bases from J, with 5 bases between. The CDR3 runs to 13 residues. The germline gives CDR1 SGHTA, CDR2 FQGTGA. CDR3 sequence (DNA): TGTGCCAGCAGCTTATTCAGCACCGGGGAGCTGTTTTTT. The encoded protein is CASSLFSTGELFF.

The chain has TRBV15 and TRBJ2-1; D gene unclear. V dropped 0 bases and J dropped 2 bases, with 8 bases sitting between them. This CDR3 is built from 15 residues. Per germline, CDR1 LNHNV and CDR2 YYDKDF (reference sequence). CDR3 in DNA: TGTGCCACCAGCAGAGATGCGGCCCCCTACAATGAGCAGTTCTTC. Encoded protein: CATSRDAAPYNEQFF. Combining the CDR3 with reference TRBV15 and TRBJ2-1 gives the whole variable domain DAMVIQNPRYQVTQFGKPVTLSCSQTLNHNVMYWYQQKSSQAPKLLFHYYDKDFNNEADTPDNFQSRRPNTSFCFLDIRSPGLGDTAMYLCATSRDAAPYNEQFFGPGTRLTVL.

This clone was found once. Here the CDR3 DNA reads TGTGCCAGCAGTGAACAACAGGGGCGGAACACTGAAGCTTTCTTT. It codes for CASSEQQGRNTEAFF. The rearrangement uses TRBV25-1 and TRBJ1-1; TRBD1 matches 7 bases. V gave up 2 bases and J gave up 1 base; unmatched junction bases: 4. Germline V gene data show CDR1 as MGHDK and CDR2 as SYGVNS. The CDR3 length is 15 residues. The complete variable domain, with remaining parts taken from reference TRBV25-1 and TRBJ1-1, reads EADIYQTPRYLVIGTGKKITLECSQTMGHDKMYWYQQDPGMELHLIHYSYGVNSTEKGDLSSESTVSRIRTEHFPLTLESARPSHTSQYLCASSEQQGRNTEAFFGQGTRLTVV.

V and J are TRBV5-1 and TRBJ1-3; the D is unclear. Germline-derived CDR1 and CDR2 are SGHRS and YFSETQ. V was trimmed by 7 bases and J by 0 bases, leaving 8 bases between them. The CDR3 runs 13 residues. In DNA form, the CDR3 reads TGCGCCAGCGGTCAGGACTCTGGAAACACCATATATTTT. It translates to CASGQDSGNTIYF.

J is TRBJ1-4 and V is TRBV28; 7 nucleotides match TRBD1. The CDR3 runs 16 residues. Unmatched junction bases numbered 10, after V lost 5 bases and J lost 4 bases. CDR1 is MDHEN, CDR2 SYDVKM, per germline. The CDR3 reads CASSRPGTALNEKLFF. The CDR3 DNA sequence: TGTGCCAGCAGTAGACCCGGGACAGCCCTTAATGAAAAACTGTTTTTT.

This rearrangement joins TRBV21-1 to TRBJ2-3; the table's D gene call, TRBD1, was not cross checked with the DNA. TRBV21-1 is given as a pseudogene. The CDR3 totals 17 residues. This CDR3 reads CASTLSPDRGLADTQYF. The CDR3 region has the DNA TGTGCCAGCACCCTATCCCCGGACAGGGGGCTTGCAGATACGCAGTATTTT.

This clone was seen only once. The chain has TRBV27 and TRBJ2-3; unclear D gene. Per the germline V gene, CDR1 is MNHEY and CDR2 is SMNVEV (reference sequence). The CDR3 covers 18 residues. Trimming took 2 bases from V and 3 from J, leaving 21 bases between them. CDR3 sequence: CASSLTPPTVSKTDTQYF. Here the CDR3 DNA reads TGTGCCAGCAGTTTAACCCCCCCCACAGTGTCAAAAACAGATACGCAGTATTTT.

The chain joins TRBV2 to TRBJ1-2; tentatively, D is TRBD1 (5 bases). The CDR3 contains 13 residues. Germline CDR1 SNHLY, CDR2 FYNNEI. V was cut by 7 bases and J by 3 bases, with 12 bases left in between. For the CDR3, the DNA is TGTGCCAGCACCGGGAGAGGGGACTATGGCTACACCTTC. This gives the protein CASTGRGDYGYTF.

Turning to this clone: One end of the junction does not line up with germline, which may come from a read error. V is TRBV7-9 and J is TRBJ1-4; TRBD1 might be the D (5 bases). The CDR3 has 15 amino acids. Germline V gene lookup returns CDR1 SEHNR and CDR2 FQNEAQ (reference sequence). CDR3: CSSSPATGYNEKLFF. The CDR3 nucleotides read TGTTCCAGCAGCCCCGCCACAGGTTACAATGAAAAACTGTTTTTT.

CDR3 sequence (DNA): TGTGCCATCAGGGAGGAGATCTCCTACAATGAGCAGTTCTTC. This translates into CAIREEISYNEQFF. The chain is built from TRBV10-3 and TRBJ2-1; possible D gene TRBD2, 5 bases. Trimming took off 6 bases at V and 0 bases at J, with 9 bases between the two ends. Germline CDR1 is ENHRY and CDR2 is SYGVKD. This CDR3 is 14 amino acids long.

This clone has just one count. Here the CDR3 reads CASSLILGGRWPYNEQFF. The CDR3 DNA reads as TGTGCCAGCAGCTTAATCCTGGGCGGGAGATGGCCCTACAATGAGCAGTTCTTC. The chain is built from TRBV7-9 and TRBJ2-1, with 7 positions matching TRBD2. Germline CDR1 is SEHNR and CDR2 is FQNEAQ (reference sequence). J lost 2 bases, V lost 2 bases, and 12 bases had no gene match. This CDR3 is 18 amino acids long.

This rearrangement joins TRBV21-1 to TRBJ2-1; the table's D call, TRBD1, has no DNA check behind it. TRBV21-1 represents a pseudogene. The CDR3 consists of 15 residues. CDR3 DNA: TGTGCCAGCAGCAAAGCGCGGGACAGATTCAATGAGCAGTTCTTC. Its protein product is CASSKARDRFNEQFF.

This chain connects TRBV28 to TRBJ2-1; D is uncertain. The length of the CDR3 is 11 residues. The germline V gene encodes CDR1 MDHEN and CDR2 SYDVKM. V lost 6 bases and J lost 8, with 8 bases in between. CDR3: CASRKRDEQFF. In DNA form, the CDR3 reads TGTGCCAGCAGAAAGCGCGATGAGCAGTTCTTC.